The clone carrying this T cell receptor (beta chain) was recorded only once. Antigen specificity is unknown. The protocol was immunoSEQ multiplex PCR, while the TCRdb copy is restricted to in-frame clones and leaves out a portion. The sample includes 340,000 or so clones, over 85% of them seen just once. The data derive from a study of brain T cells in children with intractable seizures. V gave up 2 bases and J gave up 3 bases, with 5 bases separating them. The CDR3 contains 12 residues. CDR1 and CDR2 from the germline V gene are SEHNR and FQNEAQ (reference sequence). Time point denoted: blood from clinic visit 5 months post-surgery; TSC patient then seizure free. Overall study results and limits: Only CDR3 sequence similarity suggested viral specificity, without known HCMV serostatus.

Sequencing used peripheral blood, obtained roughly 5 months after surgery. The sequence derives from a boy younger than two with tuberous sclerosis and intractable seizures. The chain has TRBV7-9 and TRBJ2-7; no firm D call. As DNA, the CDR3 is TGTGCCAGCAGCTTACATAACTACGAGCAGTACTTC. This codes for CASSLHNYEQYF.